This TCR beta chain originates from a study of blood T cell repertoires in COVID-19. Study information: Acute and convalescent COVID-19 specimens originated in the United States, Italy and Spain. PBMCs, B-cell-depleted T cells, or T cells were the source of the cDNA or gDNA that made up the material.

The CDR3 consists of 13 residues. The junction had 4 bases not matched to a gene; V was cut back by 6 bases and J by 5 bases. Germline values: CDR1 LNHDA, CDR2 SQIVND (reference sequence). Methods used by the authors: From reference gene primer amplification, estimates of nucleated cell counts were derived. TCRdb's copy holds only in-frame clones and misses some; the assay was immunoSEQ multiplex PCR. That table gives V, J and clone size, and the DNA gave D and trimming. The sample includes about 59,000 clones, more than 75% of them seen just once. The chain links TRBV19 to TRBJ1-1, with 9 bases aligning to TRBD1. This receptor was identified in an elderly man in a cohort sampled during active COVID-19. Sequencing input: peripheral blood. CDR3 region: CASRGTGRTEAFF. The DNA of the CDR3 is TGTGCCAGTAGGGGGACAGGGAGGACTGAAGCTTTCTTT.